Presented here are 14 T cell receptor beta chains from one specimen sequenced in a study of beta chain features in type 1 diabetes. Sequencing targeted expressed TCRB transcripts, as all isolated RNA had been reverse transcribed. The table came from immunoSEQ multiplex PCR; TCRdb's copy has only in-frame clones and leaves some out. The table has a few hundred thousand clones, roughly 15% seen once. The sample was central memory CD4+ T cells from blood. Receptors originate from a man aged 25 to 40 in good health.

The sample holds a few counts of this clone. CDR3 bases: TGTGCCAGCAGTCAGGGCTCTTCACCCCTCCACTTT. It is translated as CASSQGSSPLHF. This sequence joins TRBV6-1 and TRBJ1-6; TRBD1 is a possible D gene (5 bases). V lost 5 bases, J lost 9 bases, and 8 bases lay in between. CDR3 length: 12 amino acids. Germline V gene lookup returns CDR1 MNHNS and CDR2 SASEGT.

This clone was seen more than once but under ten times. The chain carries TRBV7-2 and TRBJ2-1; 10 bases agree with TRBD2. Germline V CDR1 and CDR2: SGHTA, FQGNSA. Losses at the gene ends were 5 bases for V and 6 bases for J; bases not matched to a gene: 10. The CDR3 covers 16 residues. The CDR3 sequence: CASSGGLAGGINEQFF. In DNA, the CDR3 is TGTGCCAGCAGCGGAGGCTTAGCGGGGGGTATCAATGAGCAGTTCTTC.

This clone was detected a few times. This sequence joins TRBV6-6 and TRBJ1-1; D is ambiguous. The CDR3 is made up of 13 amino acids. Germline lookup yields CDR1 MNHNY and CDR2 SVGAGI (reference sequence). V lost 8 bases and J 2 bases, leaving 12 bases between the germline ends. CDR3 sequence (DNA): TGTGCCAGCGATGAGGGAGATAACACTGAAGCTTTCTTT. This sequence encodes CASDEGDNTEAFF.

This clone was observed a handful of times. The rearrangement joins TRBV5-5 to TRBJ2-3, with 10 bases identical to TRBD2. Germline V gene sequence: CDR1 SGHKS, CDR2 YYEKEE (reference sequence). Trimming at V came to 0 bases and at J to 5 bases, leaving 0 bases not matched to a gene. There are 14 residues in the CDR3. The DNA of the CDR3 is TGTGCCAGCAGCTTGGGACTAGCGGGAGATACGCAGTATTTT. As protein: CASSLGLAGDTQYF.

The chain is built from TRBV7-8 and TRBJ1-2; D perhaps matches TRBD1 (5 bases). The germline V and J ends were trimmed by 3 bases and 5 bases, with 16 bases remaining between them. Germline CDR1 is SGHVS and CDR2 is FQNEAQ. This CDR3 has 15 residues. The CDR3, as DNA: TGTGCCAGCAGCTTCACGCTTTCCGGGGGGTATGGCTACACCTTC. Translation: CASSFTLSGGYGYTF.

This clone was observed a few times. V usage is TRBV30 and J usage is TRBJ1-2, with D perhaps matching TRBD1 (6 bases). The CDR3 has 13 residues. The germline V gene encodes CDR1 GTSNPN and CDR2 SVGIG (reference sequence). V was trimmed by 0 bases and J by 4 bases, leaving 9 bases between them. CDR3 DNA: TGTGCCTGGAGTGTAGGACAGACCTATGGCTACACCTTC. This sequence encodes CAWSVGQTYGYTF.

This clone was seen a few times. The V gene is TRBV29-1, the J gene TRBJ1-1; no clear D. CDR1 is SQVTM, CDR2 ANQGSEA, per germline. The V gene lost 3 bases and the J gene lost 1 base, with 9 bases spanning the gap. The CDR3 length is 13 residues. The CDR3 nucleotides are TGCAGCGTTGATCTGGGAAAGAACACTGAAGCTTTCTTT. Protein sequence: CSVDLGKNTEAFF. The whole variable domain, filled in from reference TRBV29-1 and TRBJ1-1, reads SAVISQKPSRDICQRGTSLTIQCQVDSQVTMMFWYRQQPGQSLTLIATANQGSEATYESGFVIDKFPISRPNLTFSTLTVSNMSPEDSSIYLCSVDLGKNTEAFFGQGTRLTVV.

A remark on this clone: The sample holds other DNA sequences that translate to the same CDR3. This chain joins TRBV20-1 and TRBJ1-2; no firm D call. CDR3 length: 11 amino acids. CDR1 and CDR2 (germline): DFQATT, SNEGSKA (reference sequence). Trimming stripped 3 bases from V and 4 bases from J, with 6 bases between. The CDR3 region is CSASTSYGYTF. DNA for the CDR3: TGCAGTGCTAGTACCTCCTATGGCTACACCTTC.

This chain connects TRBV7-2 to TRBJ2-1, with 10 bases lining up with TRBD2. Germline assignment: CDR1 SGHTA and CDR2 FQGNSA. Losses at the gene ends were 6 bases for V and 9 bases for J; bases not matched to a gene: 11. The CDR3 contains 15 residues. The CDR3 is CASRRSGGVPIEQFF. The CDR3 region has the DNA TGTGCCAGCAGGCGAAGCGGGGGGGTTCCAATTGAGCAGTTCTTC.

Many counts were recorded for this clone. This chain joins TRBV7-9 and TRBJ2-3; unclear D gene. Germline V CDR1 and CDR2: SEHNR, FQNEAQ (reference sequence). This CDR3 region has 12 residues. V lost 4 bases to trimming and J lost 3 bases, with 5 bases between them. The CDR3 spells CASSWATDTQYF. The DNA of the CDR3 is TGTGCCAGCAGCTGGGCGACAGATACGCAGTATTTT.

The sample holds a few counts of this clone. The rearrangement links TRBV2 to TRBJ1-5; D gene uncertain. Germline V gives CDR1 SNHLY, CDR2 FYNNEI. The CDR3 is 14 residues long. Trimming took 4 bases from V and 2 from J, leaving 9 bases between them. Here the CDR3 reads CASSADGGNQPQHF. CDR3 bases: TGTGCCAGCAGTGCCGACGGTGGCAATCAGCCCCAGCATTTT.

In this sample, this clone turned up a few times. V usage is TRBV5-1 and J usage is TRBJ2-5; no firm D call. Germline V gene sequence: CDR1 SGHRS, CDR2 YFSETQ. This CDR3 is built from 12 residues. Trimming removed 0 bases at V and 3 bases at J, with 3 bases between. CDR3 bases: TGCGCCAGCAGCTTGGAGGAAGAGACCCAGTACTTC. Protein sequence: CASSLEEETQYF.

This clone was observed a handful of times. A much larger clone is a single base away; this may be a read error. Other DNA sequences of this sample code for an identical CDR3. The V gene is TRBV14, the J gene TRBJ1-1, with D unclear. The germline CDR1 and CDR2 sequences are SGHDN and FVKESK. The CDR3 is made up of 15 amino acids. Deletions cut 1 base from V and 4 bases from J, with 13 bases between. The CDR3: CASSQVGGLGTEAFF. The CDR3 DNA is TGTGCCAGCAGCCAAGTTGGTGGCCTTGGCACTGAAGCTTTCTTT.

This chain connects TRBV6-6 to TRBJ2-5; D not resolved. CDR1 is MNHNY and CDR2 is SVGAGI in the germline V gene (reference sequence). Trimming took 0 bases from V and 1 from J, leaving 9 bases between them. The CDR3 is 15 amino acids. CDR3 nucleotides: TGTGCCAGCAGTTACTCACGCCGGATCCAAGAGACCCAGTACTTC. Amino acids: CASSYSRRIQETQYF.